Listed below are T cell receptor beta chains from one sample, sequenced in a study of CD8 T cells in Susac syndrome. TCRdb re-called the immunoSEQ multiplex PCR reads through MiXCR, storing one row per CDR3 protein. The repertoire holds some 52,000 distinct CDR3 sequences, with roughly 93% as singletons. Sequencing was done on a sample of CD8+ T cells from PBMCs. These receptors originate from a human donor with multiple sclerosis. CDR3s include the opening cysteine and the closing phenylalanine or tryptophan. The D gene is left open where the match is weak. Only part of the rows carry a size: once, few, many, or a class if the clone is expanded.

TRBV20-1	-	-	TRBJ1-2	TGCAGTGCTAGAGGGGGGACTAACTATGGCTACACCTTC	CSARGGTNYGYTF
TRBV18	-	-	TRBJ2-1	TGTGCCAGCTCATTTACCGGGACATCCTACAATGAGCAGTTCTTC	CASSFTGTSYNEQFF
TRBV20-1	-	-	TRBJ1-1	TGCAGTGCCCTCCCCGGTTGGACCATGAACACTGAAGCTTTCTTT	CSALPGWTMNTEAFF
TRBV7-2	-	-	TRBJ2-7	TGTGCCAGCAGCTTAGTGGGTAGCGGCTACGAGCAGTACTTC	CASSLVGSGYEQYF
TRBV6-5	-	-	TRBJ1-5	TGTGCCAGCAGTCCACAGGGACTGAGCAATCAGCCCCAGCATTTT	CASSPQGLSNQPQHF
TRBV9	TRBD2	-	TRBJ2-1	TGTGCCAGCAGCGGGCCCCCCCGGGGCGGGGGGATAAGCTCCTACAATGAGCAGTTCTTC	CASSGPPRGGGISSYNEQFF
TRBV20-1	TRBD1	-	TRBJ1-1	TGCAGTGGGACTAAAGGACAGGGGCACACTGAAGCTTTCTTT	CSGTKGQGHTEAFF
TRBV20-1	TRBD1	once	TRBJ1-2	TGCAGTGCTAGAGAACAGGGGGCCTTATATGGCTACACCTTC	CSAREQGALYGYTF
TRBV13	-	once	TRBJ1-5	TGTGCCAGCAGTTCCGGACAGTACAATCAGCCCCAGCATTTT	CASSSGQYNQPQHF
TRBV11-3	TRBD1	-	TRBJ1-1	TGTGCCAGCAGCCCGCTGGGACAGGGGGTTAAGGGGCCTGAAGCTTTCTTT	CASSPLGQGVKGPEAFF
TRBV7-6	-	-	TRBJ1-1	TGTGCCAGCAGCTTGGCGGAGTCCACTGAAGCTTTCTTT	CASSLAESTEAFF
TRBV15	TRBD1	-	TRBJ2-3	TGTGCCACCAGCAGCAGGGACAGGGGGCTGGAAGATACGCAGTATTTT	CATSSRDRGLEDTQYF
TRBV2	TRBD2	-	TRBJ2-1	TGTGCCAGCAGTGTTTCGTGGGCGGGGGACTACAATGAGCAGTTCTTC	CASSVSWAGDYNEQFF